The present TCR beta chain was sequenced within a study of T-cell memory formation after mild COVID-19. TCRdb recomputed calls from the 5' RACE reads with MiXCR, one row per CDR3 protein. The sample lists 200,000 to 250,000 distinct CDR3 sequences; more than 25% were seen once. Remarks on this clonotype: The target antigen is unknown.

Whole-study results and caveats: Some clones that responded turned up in pre-infection memory, which suggests that cross-reactive memory joined in. Unconfirmed was the SARS-CoV-2 specificity of second-wave clones that peaked on day 37.

The CDR3 is 12 residues long. V gave up 6 bases and J gave up 11 bases, with 14 bases separating them. Sequencing was performed on PBMCs or a T cell subset sorted from them (not recorded which). The clonotype was recovered from an adult woman who had mild COVID-19 (a few samples of this study predate the infection). Cell type and time point are not known. The genes are TRBV12-3 or TRBV12-4 and TRBJ2-4; D uncertain. The CDR3 sequence is CASSIQLNVQYF. CDR3 nucleotides: TGTGCCAGCAGCATACAGCTTAATGTTCAGTACTTC.